This TCR beta chain derives from a study of T cell changes during pregnancy in multiple sclerosis (dated by TCRdb to between 2018 and 2021). In terms of the full investigation: Changes in the T cell repertoire over the course of pregnancy were examined in this study in women with multiple sclerosis.

For CDR1 and CDR2, the germline V gene (reference sequence) lists LNHNV and YYDKDF. The germline ends are 6 bases apart after V is trimmed by 3 bases and J by 0 bases. There are 14 amino acids in the CDR3, from cysteine to phenylalanine inclusive. Here the CDR3 DNA is all that survives: 42 bases in frame from base 1. Remarks on this clone: Its antigen is still unknown. No base quality values were provided; no much bigger clone lies one nucleotide off.

Library prep was done by the immunoSEQ multiplex PCR assay. TCRdb re-hosts the immuneACCESS table, in-frame sequences only. Its copies lack some clones; in the studies checked, an unresolved V gene accounts for under half of them, and the cause for the rest is not known. Within this sample are around 57,000 clones, with about nine tenths of them counted one time only. Roughly 1.4% of the sample lies in the top ten. The source is a female donor with multiple sclerosis, enrolled in a pregnancy study. The chain is made from TRBV15 and TRBJ1-3, with an unclear D gene assignment. Sample: peripheral blood, taken in the second trimester of pregnancy. The CDR3 is CATSSRSSGNTIYF. The sequenced DNA: TGTGCCACCAGCAGTAGAAGCTCTGGAAACACCATATATTTT. The full variable domain, with segments outside the CDR3 supplied by the reference TRBV15 and TRBJ1-3 proteins, appears as DAMVIQNPRYQVTQFGKPVTLSCSQTLNHNVMYWYQQKSSQAPKLLFHYYDKDFNNEADTPDNFQSRRPNTSFCFLDIRSPGLGDTAMYLCATSSRSSGNTIYFGEGSWLTVV.